Listed below are T cell receptor beta chains from one sample, sequenced in a study of cytomegalovirus exposure and HLA in healthy donors. Data came from immunoSEQ multiplex PCR; TCRdb stores just in-frame clones and leaves some out. The sample lists about 170,000 clones, approximately 80% occurring once. The specimen was PBMCs. The receptor set was obtained from a man aged 30 to 39 in good health and CMV-seropositive. Each CDR3 is given with its conserved first and last residue. D genes are given only for firm matches. Size is stated for part of the rows, as once, few or many counts, or as a class when the clone is expanded.

d_gene	abundance	v_gene	j_gene	CDR3aa	CDR3nt
TRBD1	NA	TRBV5-1	TRBJ2-7	CASNSTGTAILEQYF	TGCGCCAGCAACTCCACCGGGACAGCGATTCTCGAGCAGTACTTC
NA	NA	TRBV30	TRBJ1-5	CAWSVRGRGNQPQHF	TGTGCCTGGAGTGTACGAGGGAGGGGCAATCAGCCCCAGCATTTT
TRBD1	few	TRBV7-9	TRBJ2-7	CASTPAGTGWTYEQYF	TGTGCCAGCACCCCCGCCGGGACAGGGTGGACCTACGAGCAGTACTTC
TRBD2	once	TRBV7-2	TRBJ2-7	CASSRTTSGPYEQYF	TGTGCCAGCAGCCGGACGACTAGCGGCCCCTACGAGCAGTACTTC
TRBD1	few	TRBV7-9	TRBJ2-7	CASSLAGGDEQYF	TGTGCCAGCAGCTTAGCAGGGGGCGACGAGCAGTACTTC
TRBD1	NA	TRBV7-8	TRBJ1-5	CASSLAPRQGYQPQHF	TGTGCCAGCAGCTTAGCGCCCAGACAGGGCTATCAGCCCCAGCATTTT
NA	few	TRBV4-3	TRBJ1-1	CASSQDEGGSTEAFF	TGCGCCAGCAGCCAAGATGAGGGTGGGAGCACTGAAGCTTTCTTT
TRBD1	once	TRBV28	TRBJ2-5	CASKNGQGRETQYF	TGTGCCAGCAAGAACGGACAGGGACGGGAGACCCAGTACTTC
NA	NA	TRBV7-9	TRBJ2-1	CASSLDRSRDFQFF	TGTGCCAGCAGCTTAGATCGGAGCCGGGACTTCCAGTTCTTC
NA	NA	TRBV12-2	TRBJ2-1	CASRLTFSYNEQFF	TGTGCAAGTCGCTTGACTTTCTCCTACAATGAGCAGTTCTTC
NA	NA	TRBV18	TRBJ2-7	CASSPGPGVEQYF	TGTGCCAGCTCACCCGGGCCAGGGGTAGAGCAGTACTTC
NA	NA	TRBV27	TRBJ1-2	CASSSYPSYYGYTF	TGTGCCAGCAGTTCCTATCCTTCGTACTATGGCTACACCTTC
NA	NA	TRBV5-1	TRBJ2-3	CASSPMTGGGDTQYF	TGCGCCAGCAGCCCTATGACTGGCGGTGGAGATACGCAGTATTTT
TRBD1	NA	TRBV2	TRBJ1-2	CASTGDRVGNYGYTF	TGTGCCAGCACCGGAGACAGGGTGGGTAACTATGGCTACACCTTC
NA	NA	TRBV14	TRBJ2-2	CASSPLQGGNTGELFF	TGTGCCAGCAGCCCCCTCCAGGGGGGGAACACCGGGGAGCTGTTTTTT
NA	NA	TRBV7-2	TRBJ2-3	CASSLMGRFTDTQYF	TGTGCCAGCAGCTTAATGGGCAGATTCACAGATACGCAGTATTTT
TRBD2	NA	TRBV15	TRBJ2-1	CATRTVNTARGVEFF	TGTGCCACCAGGACAGTAAATACTGCACGGGGGGTTGAATTCTTC
TRBD2	NA	TRBV5-1	TRBJ2-3	CASSPGTSGGNTDTQYF	TGCGCCAGCAGCCCAGGGACTAGCGGGGGGAACACAGATACGCAGTATTTT
NA	NA	TRBV20-1	TRBJ1-1	CSVRFYTEAFF	TGCAGTGTCAGGTTTTACACTGAAGCTTTCTTT
NA	NA	TRBV5-8	TRBJ2-7	CASSLFWAAGSSYEQYF	TGTGCCAGCAGCTTGTTCTGGGCAGCCGGTTCCTCCTACGAGCAGTACTTC
TRBD1	few	TRBV18	TRBJ1-2	CASSPSGTGSYGYTF	TGTGCCAGCTCACCATCAGGGACAGGGAGCTATGGCTACACCTTC
TRBD2	NA	TRBV4-2	TRBJ2-4	CASSQELAGGPVQNIQYF	TGTGCCAGCAGCCAAGAGCTAGCGGGGGGGCCAGTCCAAAACATTCAGTACTTC